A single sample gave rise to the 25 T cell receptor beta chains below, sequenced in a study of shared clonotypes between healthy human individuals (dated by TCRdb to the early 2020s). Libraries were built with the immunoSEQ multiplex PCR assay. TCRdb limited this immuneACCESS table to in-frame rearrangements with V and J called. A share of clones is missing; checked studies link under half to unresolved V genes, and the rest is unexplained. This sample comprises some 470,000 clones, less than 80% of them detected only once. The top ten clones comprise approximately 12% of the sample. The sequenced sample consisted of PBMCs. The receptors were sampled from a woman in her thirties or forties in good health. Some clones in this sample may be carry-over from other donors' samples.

Written as DNA, the CDR3 is TGTGCCACCAGCAGAGATATGGGGAATGAGCAGTTCTTC. It translates to CATSRDMGNEQFF. The chain is built from TRBV15 and TRBJ2-1; D gene uncertain. The germline V gene has CDR1 LNHNV and CDR2 YYDKDF (reference sequence). The germline V and J ends were trimmed by 0 bases and 7 bases, with 7 bases remaining between them. The CDR3 sequence is 13 residues long.

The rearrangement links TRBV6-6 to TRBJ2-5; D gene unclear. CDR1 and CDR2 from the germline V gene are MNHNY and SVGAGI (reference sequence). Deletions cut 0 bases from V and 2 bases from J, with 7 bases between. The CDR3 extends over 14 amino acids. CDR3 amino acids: CASSYSRGQETQYF. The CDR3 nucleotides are TGTGCCAGCAGTTACTCCCGCGGTCAAGAGACCCAGTACTTC.

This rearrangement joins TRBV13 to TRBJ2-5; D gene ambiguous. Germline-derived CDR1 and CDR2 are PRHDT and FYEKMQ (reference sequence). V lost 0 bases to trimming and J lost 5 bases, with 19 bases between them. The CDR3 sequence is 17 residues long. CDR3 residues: CASSLGGPSVGSETQYF. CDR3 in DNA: TGTGCCAGCAGCTTAGGCGGACCTAGTGTGGGGTCGGAGACCCAGTACTTC.

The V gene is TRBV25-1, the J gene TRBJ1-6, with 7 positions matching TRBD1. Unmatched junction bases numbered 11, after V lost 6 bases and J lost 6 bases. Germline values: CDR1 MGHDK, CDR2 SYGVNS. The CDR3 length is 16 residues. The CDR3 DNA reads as TGTGCCAGCAGAATGACAGGGACCATGGGTAATTCACCCCTCCACTTT. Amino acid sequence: CASRMTGTMGNSPLHF.

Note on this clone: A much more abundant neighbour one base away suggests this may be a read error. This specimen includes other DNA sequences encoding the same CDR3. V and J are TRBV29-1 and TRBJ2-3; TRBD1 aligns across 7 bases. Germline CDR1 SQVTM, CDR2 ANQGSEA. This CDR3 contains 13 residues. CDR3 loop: CSVEARGSDTQYF. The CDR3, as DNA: TGCAGCGTCGAAGCCAGGGGGTCGGATACGCAATATTTT.

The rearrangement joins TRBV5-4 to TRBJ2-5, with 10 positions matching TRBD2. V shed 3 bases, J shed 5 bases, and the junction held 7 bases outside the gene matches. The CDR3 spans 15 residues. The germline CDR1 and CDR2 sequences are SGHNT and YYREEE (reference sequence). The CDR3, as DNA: TGTGCCAGCAGCTGGAGAGCGGGAGGGTGGGAGACCCAGTACTTC. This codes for CASSWRAGGWETQYF.

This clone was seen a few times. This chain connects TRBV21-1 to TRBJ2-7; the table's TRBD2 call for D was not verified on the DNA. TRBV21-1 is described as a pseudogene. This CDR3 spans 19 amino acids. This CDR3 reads CASSKIPPGSKKGSYEQYF. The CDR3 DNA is TGTGCCAGCAGCAAAATCCCACCGGGGAGTAAAAAAGGATCCTACGAGCAGTACTTC.

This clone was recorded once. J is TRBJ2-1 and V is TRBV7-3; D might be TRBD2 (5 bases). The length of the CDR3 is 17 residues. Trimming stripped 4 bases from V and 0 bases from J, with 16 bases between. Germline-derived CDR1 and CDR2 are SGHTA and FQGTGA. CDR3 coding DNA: TGTGCCAGCAGCTCAGGCCCCCAGCGGTACTCCTACAATGAGCAGTTCTTC. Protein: CASSSGPQRYSYNEQFF.

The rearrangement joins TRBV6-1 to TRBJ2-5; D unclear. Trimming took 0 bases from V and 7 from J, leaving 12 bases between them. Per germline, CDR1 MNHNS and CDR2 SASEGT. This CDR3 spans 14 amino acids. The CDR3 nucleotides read TGTGCCAGCAGTGAAGCGCTCCAGGTGGGGACCCAGTACTTC. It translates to CASSEALQVGTQYF.

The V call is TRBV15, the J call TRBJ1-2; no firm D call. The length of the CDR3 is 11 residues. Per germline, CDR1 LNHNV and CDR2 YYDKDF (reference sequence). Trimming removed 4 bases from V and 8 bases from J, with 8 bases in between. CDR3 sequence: CATSNGRGYTF. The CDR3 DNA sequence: TGTGCCACCAGCAACGGGAGGGGCTACACCTTC. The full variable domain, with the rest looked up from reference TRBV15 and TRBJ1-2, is DAMVIQNPRYQVTQFGKPVTLSCSQTLNHNVMYWYQQKSSQAPKLLFHYYDKDFNNEADTPDNFQSRRPNTSFCFLDIRSPGLGDTAMYLCATSNGRGYTFGSGTRLTVV.

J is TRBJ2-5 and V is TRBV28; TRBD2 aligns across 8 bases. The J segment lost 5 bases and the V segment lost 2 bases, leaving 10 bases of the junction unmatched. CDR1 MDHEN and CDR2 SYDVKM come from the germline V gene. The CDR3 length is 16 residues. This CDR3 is CASSLPGLAGRETQYF. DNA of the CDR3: TGTGCCAGCAGTTTACCTGGACTAGCCGGAAGGGAGACCCAGTACTTC.

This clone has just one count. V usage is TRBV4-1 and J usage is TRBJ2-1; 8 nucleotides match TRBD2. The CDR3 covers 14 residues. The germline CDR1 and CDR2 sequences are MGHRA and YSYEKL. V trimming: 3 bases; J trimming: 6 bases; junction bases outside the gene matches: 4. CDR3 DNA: TGCGCCAGCAGCCACCGGGAGGGCCCCAATGAGCAGTTCTTC. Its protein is CASSHREGPNEQFF.

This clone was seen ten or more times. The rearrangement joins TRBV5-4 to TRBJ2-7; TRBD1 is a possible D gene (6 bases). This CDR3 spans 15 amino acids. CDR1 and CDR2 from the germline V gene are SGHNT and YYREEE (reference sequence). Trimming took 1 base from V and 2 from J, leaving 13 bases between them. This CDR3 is CASSLKQGTPYEQYF. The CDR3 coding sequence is TGTGCCAGCAGCTTGAAACAGGGCACCCCCTACGAGCAGTACTTC.

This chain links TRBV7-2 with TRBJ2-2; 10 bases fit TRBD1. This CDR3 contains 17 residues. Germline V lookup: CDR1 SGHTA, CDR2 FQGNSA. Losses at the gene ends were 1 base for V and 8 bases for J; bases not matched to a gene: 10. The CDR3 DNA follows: TGTGCCAGCAGCTTAGGCTCCATAGGGACAGGGGTTGGGGAGCTGTTTTTT. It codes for CASSLGSIGTGVGELFF.

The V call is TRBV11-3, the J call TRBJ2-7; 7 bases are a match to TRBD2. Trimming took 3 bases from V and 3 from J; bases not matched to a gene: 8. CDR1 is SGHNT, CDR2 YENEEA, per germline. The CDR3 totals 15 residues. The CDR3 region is CASSFGPSGNYEQYF. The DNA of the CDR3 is TGTGCCAGCAGCTTTGGGCCTAGCGGAAACTACGAGCAGTACTTC.

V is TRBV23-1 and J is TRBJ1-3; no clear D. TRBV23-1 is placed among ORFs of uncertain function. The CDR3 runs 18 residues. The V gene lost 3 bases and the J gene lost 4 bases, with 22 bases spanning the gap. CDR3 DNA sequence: TGCGCCAGCAGTCATCCCCGAACCAATCCTCCCTGGGGAAACACCATATATTTT. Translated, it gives CASSHPRTNPPWGNTIYF.

CDR3 loop: CASSDQGNLVEAFF. Written as DNA, the CDR3 is TGTGCCAGCAGCGACCAGGGTAACCTGGTTGAAGCTTTCTTT. The chain has TRBV5-4 and TRBJ1-1, with D perhaps matching TRBD1 (5 bases). Trimming pared 4 bases from V and 7 bases from J, leaving 17 bases between. This CDR3 has 14 amino acids. Germline CDR1 SGHNT, CDR2 YYREEE (reference sequence).

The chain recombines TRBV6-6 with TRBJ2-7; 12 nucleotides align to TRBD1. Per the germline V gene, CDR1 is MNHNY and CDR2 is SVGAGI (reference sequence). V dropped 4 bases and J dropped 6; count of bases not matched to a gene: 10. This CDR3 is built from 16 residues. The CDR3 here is CASSWDRGRRMAEQYF. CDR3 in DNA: TGTGCCAGCAGTTGGGACAGGGGGCGCAGGATGGCCGAGCAGTACTTC.

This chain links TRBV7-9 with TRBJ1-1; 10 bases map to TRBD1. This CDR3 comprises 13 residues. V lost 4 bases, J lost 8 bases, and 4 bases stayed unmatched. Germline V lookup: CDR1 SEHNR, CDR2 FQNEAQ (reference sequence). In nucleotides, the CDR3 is TGTGCCAGCAGCTCCGACAGGGGGCAAGAAGCTTTCTTT. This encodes CASSSDRGQEAFF.

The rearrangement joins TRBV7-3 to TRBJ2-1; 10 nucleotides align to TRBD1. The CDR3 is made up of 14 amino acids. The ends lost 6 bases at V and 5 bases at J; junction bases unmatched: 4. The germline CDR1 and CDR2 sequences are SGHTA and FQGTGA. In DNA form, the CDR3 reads TGTGCCAGCAGTCTGGACAGGGGGAACAATGAGCAGTTCTTC. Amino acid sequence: CASSLDRGNNEQFF.

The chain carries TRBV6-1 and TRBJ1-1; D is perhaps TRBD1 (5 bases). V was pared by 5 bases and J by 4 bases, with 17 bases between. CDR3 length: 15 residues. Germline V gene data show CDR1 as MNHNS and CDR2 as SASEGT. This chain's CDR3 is CASSPDESGGTEAFF. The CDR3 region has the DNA TGTGCCAGCAGTCCGGACGAAAGCGGGGGCACTGAAGCTTTCTTT.

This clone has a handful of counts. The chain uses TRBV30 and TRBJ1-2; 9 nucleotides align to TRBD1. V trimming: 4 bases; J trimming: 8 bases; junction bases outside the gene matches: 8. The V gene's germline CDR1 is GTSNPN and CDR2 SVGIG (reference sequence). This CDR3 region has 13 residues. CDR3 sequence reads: CAWTRTGVGGYTF. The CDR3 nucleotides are TGTGCCTGGACTCGGACAGGGGTTGGGGGCTACACCTTC.

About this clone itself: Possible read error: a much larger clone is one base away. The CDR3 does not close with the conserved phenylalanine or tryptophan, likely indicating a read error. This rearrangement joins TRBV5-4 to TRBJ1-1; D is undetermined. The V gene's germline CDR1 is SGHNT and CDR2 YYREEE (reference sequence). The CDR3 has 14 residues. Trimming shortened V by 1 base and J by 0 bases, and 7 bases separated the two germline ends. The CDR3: CASSLKGMNTEAFL. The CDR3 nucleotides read TGTGCCAGCAGCTTGAAGGGTATGAACACTGAAGCTTTCCTT.

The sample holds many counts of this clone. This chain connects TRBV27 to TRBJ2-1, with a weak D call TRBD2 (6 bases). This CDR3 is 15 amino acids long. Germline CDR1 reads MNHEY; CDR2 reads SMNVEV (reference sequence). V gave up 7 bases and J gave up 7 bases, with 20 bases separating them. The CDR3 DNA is TGTGCCAGCATTCTTAGCTGGAGGGCCCGGAATGAGCAGTTCTTC. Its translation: CASILSWRARNEQFF.

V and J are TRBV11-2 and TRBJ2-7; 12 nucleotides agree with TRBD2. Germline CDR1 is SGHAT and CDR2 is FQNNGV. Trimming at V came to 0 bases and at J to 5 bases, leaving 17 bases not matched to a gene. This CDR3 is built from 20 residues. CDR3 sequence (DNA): TGTGCCAGCAGCTTAGATCTTTGGCATCAGACTAGCGGGAGTAGGCACGAGCAGTACTTC. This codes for CASSLDLWHQTSGSRHEQYF.